Below, 20 T cell receptor beta chains from the same sample are listed, as sequenced in a study of blood T cell repertoires in COVID-19 (dated by TCRdb to 2018 to 2021). The method behind the library was the immunoSEQ multiplex PCR assay. In its TCRdb copy, this immuneACCESS table keeps in-frame sequences only and misses some clones. Where compared with another copy, unresolved V genes explain less than half of these, and the others have no known cause. The sample table shows over 100,000 clones, and roughly 89% are seen once. The ten largest clonotypes hold approximately 3.5% of the sample. What was sequenced was PBMCs or T cells enriched from blood (not recorded which). Every receptor here comes from a woman aged 30 to 39 who had recovered from COVID-19.

The chain has TRBV28 and TRBJ2-7, with D perhaps TRBD1 (5 bases). Trimming cost V 3 bases and J 1 base, with 10 bases left between them. Germline CDR1 is MDHEN and CDR2 is SYDVKM. This CDR3 is built from 14 residues. CDR3 DNA: TGTGCCAGCAGTTTTTTCGGACAATCCTACGAGCAGTACTTC. Protein product: CASSFFGQSYEQYF.

This chain links TRBV19 with TRBJ1-5; 8 bases align to TRBD1. The CDR3 sequence is 14 residues long. The germline CDR1 and CDR2 sequences are LNHDA and SQIVND (reference sequence). The junction had 2 bases not matched to a gene; V was cut back by 3 bases and J by 4 bases. In DNA form, the CDR3 reads TGTGCCAGTAGTATCAGACAGGGGAATCAGCCCCAGCATTTT. Its translation: CASSIRQGNQPQHF.

The V and J genes are TRBV6-5 and TRBJ1-2, with TRBD1 matching 7 bases. The germline gives CDR1 MNHEY, CDR2 SVGAGI. V trimming: 6 bases; J trimming: 6 bases; junction bases outside the gene matches: 7. The CDR3 runs 13 residues. The CDR3 spells CASSSGTVHGYTF. CDR3 DNA: TGTGCCAGCAGCTCCGGGACAGTCCATGGCTACACCTTC.

V and J are TRBV27 and TRBJ1-2, with D possibly TRBD1 on 6 matching bases. Germline loops: CDR1 MNHEY, CDR2 SMNVEV (reference sequence). This CDR3 spans 16 amino acids. With 5 bases removed from V and 8 bases from J, the gap between germline ends came to 24 bases. The CDR3 here is CASSPPPNQGKQGYTF. CDR3 in DNA: TGTGCCAGCAGTCCACCTCCCAATCAGGGGAAGCAGGGCTACACCTTC.

The rearrangement joins TRBV15 to TRBJ1-5; a weak D match, TRBD1 (5 bases). Per germline, CDR1 LNHNV and CDR2 YYDKDF (reference sequence). The CDR3 has 15 amino acids. The V end lost 5 bases, the J end lost 1 base, and 12 bases lay between the germline ends. The CDR3 sequence is CATSPFWGSNQPQHF. The CDR3 region has the DNA TGTGCCACCAGCCCCTTTTGGGGCAGCAATCAGCCCCAGCATTTT.

The J gene is TRBJ2-2, the V gene TRBV4-1; D uncertain. V lost 1 base and J 0 bases, leaving 9 bases between the germline ends. The CDR3 length is 16 residues. CDR1 is MGHRA and CDR2 is YSYEKL in the germline V gene. CDR3 bases: TGCGCCAGCAGCCAAGTGGCCAGTTCGAACACCGGGGAGCTGTTTTTT. Encoded protein: CASSQVASSNTGELFF.

The V and J genes are TRBV19 and TRBJ1-5; D is possibly TRBD1 (6 bases). CDR1 and CDR2 from the germline V gene are LNHDA and SQIVND (reference sequence). There are 16 residues in the CDR3. V lost 3 bases and J lost 2, with 14 bases in between. The CDR3: CASSILPGDGNQPQHF. CDR3 DNA: TGTGCCAGTAGTATTCTACCAGGGGACGGCAATCAGCCCCAGCATTTT. Filled out from reference TRBV19 and TRBJ1-5, the complete variable domain reads DGGITQSPKYLFRKEGQNVTLSCEQNLNHDAMYWYRQDPGQGLRLIYYSQIVNDFQKGDIAEGYSVSREKKESFPLTVTSAQKNPTAFYLCASSILPGDGNQPQHFGDGTRLSIL.

The chain combines TRBV20-1 with TRBJ2-7; D perhaps matches TRBD2 (5 bases). With 3 bases removed from V and 0 bases from J, the gap between germline ends came to 18 bases. The CDR3 length is 16 residues. In germline, CDR1 is DFQATT, CDR2 SNEGSKA (reference sequence). CDR3 nucleotides: TGCAGTGCTAGTTTTGTCGAGGGCCTCAGCTCCTACGAGCAGTACTTC. Its translation is CSASFVEGLSSYEQYF.

This clone was seen a handful of times. Compared with germline, one end of the junction differs, possibly owing to a read error. The same CDR3 also results from other DNA sequences found in this sample. The J gene is TRBJ2-1, the V gene TRBV7-2; 7 bases line up with TRBD2. The CDR3 is 15 residues long. Germline V lookup: CDR1 SGHTA, CDR2 FQGNSA. The CDR3 DNA sequence: TGTGCCAGCAGTTTAGCGGGCCCCTCCTACAATGAGCAGTTCTTC. Translated: CASSLAGPSYNEQFF.

The V and J genes are TRBV7-9 and TRBJ1-3; 9 nucleotides line up with TRBD1. With 2 bases clipped from V and 2 bases from J, the junction kept 4 bases outside the gene matches. CDR3 length equals 16 residues. Per germline, CDR1 SEHNR and CDR2 FQNEAQ (reference sequence). Here the CDR3 DNA reads TGTGCCAGCAGCTTAACAGGGGGCGACCCTGGAAACACCATATATTTT. Residues: CASSLTGGDPGNTIYF.

This sequence joins TRBV5-1 and TRBJ2-7, with a weak D call TRBD2 (5 bases). The CDR3 consists of 14 residues. The V and J ends lost 3 bases and 3 bases respectively, with 13 bases between them. Germline loops: CDR1 SGHRS, CDR2 YFSETQ. The CDR3 protein is CASSYSQTNYEQYF. As DNA, the CDR3 is TGCGCCAGCAGCTACTCTCAGACTAACTACGAGCAGTACTTC.

The genes are TRBV7-3 and TRBJ2-2, with D perhaps matching TRBD1 (6 bases). The V end was cut by 2 bases, the J end by 6 bases, with 19 bases between. The CDR3 is 17 residues long. Germline values: CDR1 SGHTA, CDR2 FQGTGA. In DNA form, the CDR3 reads TGTGCCAGCAGCTTACAGGGCATGGGGGCAACGCCCGGGGAGCTGTTTTTT. Translation: CASSLQGMGATPGELFF.

The DNA of the CDR3 is TGTGCCATCCCGAATGACGACAGGGTGAATTCACCCCTCCACTTT. Protein: CAIPNDDRVNSPLHF. This rearrangement joins TRBV7-2 to TRBJ1-6; 7 nucleotides line up with TRBD1. Germline values: CDR1 SGHTA, CDR2 FQGNSA. Germline trimming cut 10 bases from V and 7 bases from J; bases unmatched to any gene: 13. This CDR3 region has 15 residues.

J is TRBJ2-5 and V is TRBV6-4, with TRBD1 matching 8 bases. Trimming at V came to 6 bases and at J to 3 bases, leaving 3 bases not matched to a gene. The germline V gene has CDR1 MRHNA and CDR2 SNTAGT. CDR3 length: 13 amino acids. The CDR3 here is CASSQTGEETQYF. CDR3 coding DNA: TGTGCCAGCAGCCAGACAGGGGAAGAGACCCAGTACTTC.

This clone was seen just once. The V gene is TRBV7-2, the J gene TRBJ1-1; 8 nucleotides agree with TRBD1. Germline V gene data show CDR1 as SGHTA and CDR2 as FQGNSA. The trim removed 4 bases at V and 6 bases at J, leaving 7 bases unmatched. This CDR3 spans 14 amino acids. CDR3 DNA: TGTGCCAGCAGCTCCTGGACAGGGATGGCTGAAGCTTTCTTT. It specifies CASSSWTGMAEAFF. Based on the CDR3 plus reference TRBV7-2 and TRBJ1-1, the full variable domain is GAGVSQSPSNKVTEKGKDVELRCDPISGHTALYWYRQSLGQGLEFLIYFQGNSAPDKSGLPSDRFSAERTGGSVSTLTIQRTQQEDSAVYLCASSSWTGMAEAFFGQGTRLTVV.

This clone was picked up one time. The chain employs TRBV28 and TRBJ1-4; the D gene is possibly TRBD1 (6 bases). This CDR3 is built from 15 residues. From germline, CDR1 is MDHEN and CDR2 SYDVKM. Trimming cost V 3 bases and J 7 bases, with 15 bases left between them. The CDR3 here is CASSFSGGAGEKLFF. In DNA, the CDR3 is TGTGCCAGCAGTTTTAGCGGGGGGGCTGGTGAAAAACTGTTTTTT.

V and J are TRBV14 and TRBJ1-3; the D is unclear. Trimming stripped 1 base from V and 3 bases from J, with 4 bases between. CDR3 length: 13 amino acids. Germline assignment: CDR1 SGHDN and CDR2 FVKESK. The CDR3 DNA follows: TGTGCCAGCAGCCAAGTAATTGGAAACACCATATATTTT. It is translated as CASSQVIGNTIYF.

This clone has only a few counts. V and J are TRBV6-2 or TRBV6-3 and TRBJ1-2; D is ambiguous. V lost 0 bases and J lost 6, with 8 bases in between. Germline V CDR1 and CDR2: MNHEY, SVGEGT. The CDR3 loop spans 13 amino acids. The CDR3 sequence: CASSYSVGNGYTF. The CDR3, as DNA: TGTGCCAGCAGTTACTCGGTCGGGAATGGCTACACCTTC.

The rearrangement joins TRBV5-8 to TRBJ2-3; 10 bases match TRBD2. Germline loops: CDR1 SGHTS, CDR2 YDEGEE. After removal of 6 bases from V and 6 bases from J, the junction contained 7 bases not matched to a gene. This CDR3 contains 14 residues. CDR3 sequence: CASTFSGGVDTQYF. CDR3 nucleotide sequence: TGTGCCAGCACGTTCAGCGGGGGGGTGGATACGCAGTATTTT. Complete variable domain (other parts from reference TRBV5-8 and TRBJ2-3): EAGVTQSPTHLIKTRGQQATLRCSPISGHTSVYWYQQALGLGLQFLLWYDEGEERNRGNFPPRFSGRQFPNYSSELNVNALELEDSALYLCASTFSGGVDTQYFGPGTRLTVL.

For the CDR3, the DNA is TGTGCCAGCAGCTTAGTTGCTACTAATTCACCCCTCCACTTT. Residues: CASSLVATNSPLHF. This rearrangement joins TRBV7-9 to TRBJ1-6; D ambiguous. The CDR3 consists of 14 residues. Germline V gene data show CDR1 as SEHNR and CDR2 as FQNEAQ (reference sequence). V gave up 1 base and J gave up 6 bases, with 7 bases separating them.